This T cell receptor beta chain was sequenced during a study of T-cell reconstitution after alpha-beta-depleted transplantation in children. A library of TCRbeta sequences, prepared with unique molecular identifiers, was generated. TCRdb reprocessed the PCR reads with MiXCR, giving one entry per CDR3 protein. Altogether about 310,000 distinct CDR3 sequences are present, 23% being singletons, with the ten largest covering about a tenth. General study points: Recipient T cells and thymic progenitors that survived gave rise to the high TCRbeta diversity observed at day 60 in some patients. Expanded clones from the graft, numbering several hundred, reportedly supplied alpha-beta T cells about two months after transplant. The main origin of T-cell counts and diversity one year after transplant was newly produced T cells.

Trimming at V came to 3 bases and at J to 2 bases, leaving 13 bases not matched to a gene. This CDR3 spans 17 amino acids. The germline CDR1 and CDR2 sequences are SGHDT and YYEEEE. The table lists this clonotype with a few counts. Antigen specificity is unknown. The input for sequencing was PBMCs, mostly from graft donor cells, taken 180 days after TCRalphabeta/CD19-depleted stem cell transplant. This clonotype was obtained from a male patient under 18 who had a stem cell transplant for acute lymphoblastic leukemia, so the T cells may come from the graft donor. The rearrangement joins TRBV5-6 to TRBJ1-1, with 7 bases fitting TRBD1. The chain's CDR3 is CASSYKPTGIGNTEAFF. DNA of the CDR3: TGTGCCAGCAGCTATAAACCGACAGGGATCGGTAACACTGAAGCTTTCTTT. Looking up the rest from reference TRBV5-6 and TRBJ1-1 gives the full variable domain: DAGVTQSPTHLIKTRGQQVTLRCSPKSGHDTVSWYQQALGQGPQFIFQYYEEEERQRGNFPDRFSGHQFPNYSSELNVNALLLGDSALYLCASSYKPTGIGNTEAFFGQGTRLTVV.